One sample yielded the 20 T cell receptor beta chains listed below, sequenced in a study of cytomegalovirus exposure and HLA in healthy donors. Primers: 60 Vbeta forward and 13 Jbeta reverse. Method: immunoSEQ multiplex PCR; TCRdb's copy keeps in-frame clones and lacks some. This table holds roughly 160,000 clones, more than 60% found once. The sequenced sample consisted of PBMCs. Receptor source: a man aged 40-55 years in good health and CMV-seronegative.

The rearrangement joins TRBV25-1 to TRBJ2-7, with 9 bases identical to TRBD1. V trimming: 3 bases; J trimming: 4 bases; junction bases outside the gene matches: 10. There are 16 residues in the CDR3. In germline, CDR1 is MGHDK, CDR2 SYGVNS. The CDR3 loop is CASSDLGGTGLYEQYF. The CDR3 region has the DNA TGTGCCAGCAGTGATCTTGGCGGGACAGGGTTATACGAGCAGTACTTC.

The chain couples TRBV4-2 to TRBJ1-6; a possible D gene is TRBD1 (6 bases). In germline, CDR1 is LGHNA, CDR2 YNFKEQ. The length of the CDR3 is 16 residues. The germline V and J ends were trimmed by 0 bases and 4 bases, with 10 bases remaining between them. The CDR3 sequence is CASSQERTAYNSPLHF. The CDR3 DNA is TGTGCCAGCAGCCAAGAGCGGACAGCTTATAATTCACCCCTCCACTTT.

The V gene is TRBV9, the J gene TRBJ1-4; possible D gene TRBD1, 5 bases. Germline CDR1 reads SGDLS; CDR2 reads YYNGEE. The CDR3 loop spans 15 amino acids. Between the trimmed V and J ends, which lost 3 bases and 7 bases, there was a span of 16 bases. In DNA, the CDR3 is TGTGCCAGCAGCGGGTATTCAGGGTTAGGTGAAAAACTGTTTTTT. Amino acid sequence: CASSGYSGLGEKLFF.

V is TRBV7-2 and J is TRBJ2-7; tentative D call: TRBD1 (6 bases). The V gene's germline CDR1 is SGHTA and CDR2 FQGNSA. CDR3 size: 16 residues. The ends were cut back, 1 base at V and 2 bases at J, with 15 bases in the middle. The CDR3 region is CASSLVRAGAAYEQYF. The CDR3 DNA follows: TGTGCCAGCAGCTTAGTTCGGGCAGGGGCCGCCTACGAGCAGTACTTC.

The genes are TRBV2 and TRBJ2-1; 8 bases align to TRBD2. The length of the CDR3 is 16 residues. CDR1 is SNHLY and CDR2 is FYNNEI in the germline V gene. V was clipped by 6 bases and J by 5 bases; unmatched bases: 12. The chain's CDR3 is CASRLRTSLNNNEQFF. The CDR3 DNA follows: TGTGCCAGCAGACTTCGGACTAGCCTCAATAACAATGAGCAGTTCTTC.

V is TRBV30 and J is TRBJ1-3, with 9 bases matching TRBD1. Per the germline V gene, CDR1 is GTSNPN and CDR2 is SVGIG (reference sequence). The CDR3 consists of 14 residues. Trimming took 1 base from V and 3 from J; bases not matched to a gene: 1. The CDR3 nucleotides are TGTGCCTGGAGTGGGGACAGGGTTGGAAACACCATATATTTT. Translation: CAWSGDRVGNTIYF. The full variable domain, with the rest looked up from reference TRBV30 and TRBJ1-3, is SQTIHQWPATLVQPVGSPLSLECTVEGTSNPNLYWYRQAAGRGLQLLFYSVGIGQISSEVPQNLSASRPQDRQFILSSKKLLLSDSGFYLCAWSGDRVGNTIYFGEGSWLTVV.

The chain uses TRBV6-5 and TRBJ2-5; D possibly corresponds to TRBD1 (6 bases). V lost 5 bases and J 3 bases, leaving 16 bases between the germline ends. Germline loops: CDR1 MNHEY, CDR2 SVGAGI. CDR3 size: 15 residues. The CDR3 loop reads CASSRRTDPKETQYF. In DNA form, the CDR3 reads TGTGCCAGCAGTCGCCGGACAGACCCAAAAGAGACCCAGTACTTC.

The V and J genes are TRBV10-2 and TRBJ2-5; the match to TRBD2 covers 7 bases. The CDR3 runs to 15 residues. Trimming removed 0 bases from V and 5 bases from J; junction bases left unmatched: 6. The germline V gene encodes CDR1 WSHSY and CDR2 SAAADI. The CDR3 is CASSESRWEGETQYF. In DNA form, the CDR3 reads TGCGCCAGCAGTGAGTCCCGGTGGGAGGGGGAGACCCAGTACTTC.

The CDR3: CASSPARGGLSYEQYF. The CDR3 DNA is TGTGCCAGCAGCCCGGCCCGCGGGGGGCTCTCCTACGAGCAGTACTTC. This chain uses TRBV4-2 with TRBJ2-7; TRBD2 matches 8 bases. The trim removed 4 bases at V and 0 bases at J, leaving 8 bases unmatched. This CDR3 is 16 amino acids long. The germline V gene encodes CDR1 LGHNA and CDR2 YNFKEQ.

This clone was found a few times. The chain joins TRBV19 to TRBJ1-1; possible D gene TRBD1, 5 bases. This CDR3 is built from 13 residues. V lost 3 bases, J lost 3 bases, and 8 bases lay in between. The germline gives CDR1 LNHDA, CDR2 SQIVND (reference sequence). The CDR3 sequence is CASSMKGYTEAFF. As DNA, the CDR3 is TGTGCCAGTAGTATGAAGGGGTACACTGAAGCTTTCTTT.

The genes are TRBV7-9 and TRBJ2-5; D is unresolved. The CDR3 extends over 12 amino acids. Germline CDR1 and CDR2: SEHNR and FQNEAQ (reference sequence). The V end was cut by 6 bases, the J end by 2 bases, with 7 bases between. The CDR3 bases are TGTGCCAGCAGACAACAGCAAGAGACCCAGTACTTC. It yields the protein CASRQQQETQYF.

This clone was picked up one time. CDR3 sequence reads: CASSPGQLLYSNQPQHF. CDR3 DNA sequence: TGTGCCAGCAGCCCGGGACAGTTACTTTATAGCAATCAGCCCCAGCATTTT. This chain uses TRBV7-8 with TRBJ1-5; 7 nucleotides line up with TRBD1. Germline trimming cut 5 bases from V and 0 bases from J; bases unmatched to any gene: 10. This CDR3 region has 17 residues. Germline V CDR1 and CDR2: SGHVS, FQNEAQ.

The chain joins TRBV27 to TRBJ2-1, with a tentative D call TRBD2 (6 bases). CDR3 size: 15 residues. Trimming shortened V by 0 bases and J by 8 bases, and 14 bases separated the two germline ends. Germline CDR1 and CDR2: MNHEY and SMNVEV (reference sequence). Here the CDR3 reads CASSLSSLALYEQFF. DNA of the CDR3: TGTGCCAGCAGTTTATCCTCACTAGCACTCTATGAGCAGTTCTTC.

The chain joins TRBV4-2 to TRBJ2-7; TRBD1 matches at 10 bases. After removal of 5 bases from V and 6 bases from J, the junction contained 13 bases not matched to a gene. The germline CDR1 and CDR2 sequences are LGHNA and YNFKEQ. The CDR3 is 16 amino acids. CDR3 nucleotide sequence: TGTGCCAGCAGCTTGGAAGGGGACAGGGGCGTTGGCGAGCAGTACTTC. Translation gives CASSLEGDRGVGEQYF.

As for this clone: Other DNA variants within this sample encode the same CDR3. The V call is TRBV15, the J call TRBJ1-6; 7 bases map to TRBD1. J was trimmed by 7 bases and V by 0 bases; bases with no gene match: 3. From germline, CDR1 is LNHNV and CDR2 YYDKDF (reference sequence). The CDR3 has 15 residues. CDR3 in amino acids: CATSRDRGLNSPLHF. The CDR3 DNA reads as TGTGCCACCAGCAGAGACAGGGGGTTGAATTCACCCCTCCACTTT.

The chain employs TRBV27 and TRBJ2-7; 7 bases fit TRBD1. CDR3 length equals 14 residues. V was clipped by 6 bases and J by 0 bases; unmatched bases: 5. Looked up from germline, CDR1 is MNHEY and CDR2 is SMNVEV (reference sequence). The CDR3 DNA sequence: TGTGCCAGCAGGACCAGGGACAGCTCCTACGAGCAGTACTTC. It translates to CASRTRDSSYEQYF.

V and J are TRBV5-8 and TRBJ1-2; D unclear. The germline CDR1 and CDR2 sequences are SGHTS and YDEGEE. Trimming removed 0 bases from V and 4 bases from J, with 10 bases in between. The CDR3 consists of 14 residues. The CDR3 protein is CASSLARTFYGYTF. The CDR3, as DNA: TGTGCCAGCAGCTTGGCCAGAACCTTCTATGGCTACACCTTC.

The chain links TRBV7-9 to TRBJ1-2, with a weak D call TRBD1 (5 bases). Germline CDR1 and CDR2: SEHNR and FQNEAQ (reference sequence). Trimming pared 2 bases from V and 6 bases from J, leaving 13 bases between. The CDR3 loop spans 14 amino acids. The CDR3 spells CASSLSGTIHGYTF. The CDR3 DNA reads TGTGCCAGCAGCTTATCCGGGACTATCCATGGCTACACCTTC.

V usage is TRBV5-1 and J usage is TRBJ2-3; D possibly corresponds to TRBD1 (6 bases). CDR3 length: 15 residues. Trimming took 4 bases from V and 2 from J, leaving 14 bases between them. Germline V lookup: CDR1 SGHRS, CDR2 YFSETQ. The DNA for the CDR3 is TGCGCCAGCAGCGGGGACACTACCTCCACAGATACGCAGTATTTT. This sequence encodes CASSGDTTSTDTQYF.

The J gene is TRBJ1-1, the V gene TRBV6-6; D gene uncertain. Between the trimmed V and J ends, which lost 2 bases and 5 bases, there was a span of 15 bases. This CDR3 has 15 residues. CDR1 and CDR2 (germline): MNHNY, SVGAGI (reference sequence). CDR3 residues: CASSYGSELRTEAFF. As DNA, the CDR3 is TGTGCCAGCAGTTACGGTTCAGAGTTGAGGACTGAAGCTTTCTTT.